This TCR beta chain was identified during a study of blood T cell repertoires in COVID-19. Study information: Sites in the United States, Italy and Spain provided acute and convalescent COVID-19 samples.

This clone was seen only once. TCRdb's table, derived via immunoSEQ multiplex PCR, lists solely in-frame clones and lacks some. Found here are 200,000 to 250,000 clones, roughly nine tenths of them singletons; the top ten hold around 3.2%. The CDR3 runs to 15 residues. V lost 3 bases, J lost 2 bases, and 2 bases stayed unmatched. Germline CDR1 ENHRY, CDR2 SYGVKD. This sequence was found in a woman under 30 in a cohort exposed to, infected with or recovered from COVID-19 (not recorded which). Input material: PBMCs or T cells enriched from blood (not recorded which). This chain connects TRBV10-3 to TRBJ1-1, with TRBD1 identical over 11 bases. Here the CDR3 DNA reads TGTGCCATCAGTGATAGGACAGGGGGCAACACTGAAGCTTTCTTT. It encodes CAISDRTGGNTEAFF.